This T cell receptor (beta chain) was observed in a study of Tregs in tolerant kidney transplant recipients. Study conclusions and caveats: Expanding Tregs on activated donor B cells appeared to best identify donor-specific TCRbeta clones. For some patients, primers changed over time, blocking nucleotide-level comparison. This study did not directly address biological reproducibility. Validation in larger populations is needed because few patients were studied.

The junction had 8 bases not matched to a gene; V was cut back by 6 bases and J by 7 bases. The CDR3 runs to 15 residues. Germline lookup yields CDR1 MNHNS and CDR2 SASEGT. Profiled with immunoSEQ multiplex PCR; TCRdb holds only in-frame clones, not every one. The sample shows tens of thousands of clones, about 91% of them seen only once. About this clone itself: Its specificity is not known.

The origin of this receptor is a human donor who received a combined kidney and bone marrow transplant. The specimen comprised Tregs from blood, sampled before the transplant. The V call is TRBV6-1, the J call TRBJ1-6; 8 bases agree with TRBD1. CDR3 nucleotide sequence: TGTGCCAGCAGATATCCCGGGGACAGGAATTCACCCCTCCACTTT. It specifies CASRYPGDRNSPLHF.